Listed here are 17 T cell receptor beta chains from one sample, sequenced in a study of OX40 agonist ivuxolimab in advanced cancers. Assay used: immunoSEQ multiplex PCR; TCRdb lists only in-frame clones, some missing. The sample shows around 68,000 clones, approximately 90% of them seen only once. The input for sequencing was CD4+ or CD8+ T cells sorted from blood, taken in a trial of the OX40 agonist ivuxolimab. All receptors come from an adult with an advanced solid tumor such as melanoma, head and neck, liver or kidney cancer.

This chain joins TRBV27 and TRBJ1-2; D possibly corresponds to TRBD1 (6 bases). This CDR3 is built from 14 residues. Germline V CDR1 and CDR2: MNHEY, SMNVEV (reference sequence). The V end was cut by 7 bases, the J end by 0 bases, with 12 bases between. The CDR3 reads CASKRTESNYGYTF. CDR3 DNA: TGTGCCAGCAAACGGACAGAATCTAACTATGGCTACACCTTC.

V and J are TRBV5-1 and TRBJ2-3, with 10 nucleotides matching TRBD2. The length of the CDR3 is 17 residues. Germline V lookup: CDR1 SGHRS, CDR2 YFSETQ. The trim removed 4 bases at V and 0 bases at J, leaving 8 bases unmatched. The CDR3 spells CASSQFGLAESTDTQYF. The CDR3, as DNA: TGCGCCAGCAGCCAGTTCGGACTAGCGGAAAGCACAGATACGCAGTATTTT.

This chain links TRBV6-1 with TRBJ1-1; a possible D gene is TRBD1 (5 bases). Germline loops: CDR1 MNHNS, CDR2 SASEGT. CDR3 length equals 13 residues. Trimming shortened V by 4 bases and J by 0 bases, and 6 bases separated the two germline ends. As DNA, the CDR3 is TGTGCCAGCAGTGCGACAGTGAACACTGAAGCTTTCTTT. Its translation is CASSATVNTEAFF.

This chain joins TRBV7-9 and TRBJ2-3; TRBD2 matches at 9 bases. The V and J ends lost 2 bases and 2 bases, in that order; junction bases with no gene match: 5. The CDR3 runs 16 residues. Per the germline V gene, CDR1 is SEHNR and CDR2 is FQNEAQ (reference sequence). The CDR3, as DNA: TGTGCCAGCAGCTTATGGGCTAGCGGGATCACAGATACGCAGTATTTT. Translated: CASSLWASGITDTQYF.

The J gene is TRBJ2-2, the V gene TRBV5-1; 8 bases map to TRBD1. Trimming removed 7 bases from V and 0 bases from J; junction bases left unmatched: 20. The germline CDR1 and CDR2 sequences are SGHRS and YFSETQ. This CDR3 is built from 20 residues. The CDR3 DNA is TGCGCCAGCCGAGCTTGGTTACAGGGGGGACTCTATTCGAACACCGGGGAGCTGTTTTTT. Translating it yields CASRAWLQGGLYSNTGELFF.

The rearrangement uses TRBV7-9 and TRBJ1-1; the D is unclear. The CDR3 sequence is 11 residues long. Germline CDR1 SEHNR, CDR2 FQNEAQ (reference sequence). The V end was cut by 9 bases, the J end by 1 base, with 6 bases between. The CDR3 reads CASTENTEAFF. DNA of the CDR3: TGTGCCAGTACAGAGAACACTGAAGCTTTCTTT.

The chain employs TRBV5-1 and TRBJ1-1; tentative D call: TRBD1 (6 bases). The CDR3 runs 14 residues. V was cut by 4 bases and J by 1 base, with 11 bases left in between. CDR1 and CDR2 (germline): SGHRS, YFSETQ. CDR3 DNA: TGCGCCAGCAGCCAGATGACAGGGAACACTGAAGCTTTCTTT. Its protein product is CASSQMTGNTEAFF.

The chain combines TRBV25-1 with TRBJ1-3; 9 nucleotides align to TRBD1. The CDR3 runs to 17 residues. In germline, CDR1 is MGHDK, CDR2 SYGVNS. V shed 6 bases and J 4 bases; nucleotides not matched to a gene: 13. The CDR3 reads CASSLPGQGSGGNTIYF. The CDR3 DNA reads as TGTGCCAGCAGCCTCCCGGGACAGGGATCGGGAGGAAACACCATATATTTT. The full variable domain, rest sourced from reference TRBV25-1 and TRBJ1-3, is EADIYQTPRYLVIGTGKKITLECSQTMGHDKMYWYQQDPGMELHLIHYSYGVNSTEKGDLSSESTVSRIRTEHFPLTLESARPSHTSQYLCASSLPGQGSGGNTIYFGEGSWLTVV.

This clone was seen a few times. This rearrangement joins TRBV25-1 to TRBJ2-5, with a weak D call TRBD2 (6 bases). The ends were cut back, 2 bases at V and 9 bases at J, with 16 bases in the middle. Germline V gives CDR1 MGHDK, CDR2 SYGVNS. This CDR3 has 14 residues. CDR3 protein: CASSETSTGAAQYF. DNA for the CDR3: TGTGCCAGCAGTGAAACCTCGACGGGAGCGGCCCAGTACTTC.

This clone came up once. The DNA for the CDR3 is TGTGCCAGCTCACCAACTAGCGGGAGCCCACCCTACGAGCAGTACTTC. The encoded protein is CASSPTSGSPPYEQYF. V usage is TRBV18 and J usage is TRBJ2-7; TRBD2 matches 11 bases. This CDR3 has 16 residues. Germline CDR1 and CDR2: KGHSH and LQKENI. Losses at the gene ends were 2 bases for V and 2 bases for J; bases not matched to a gene: 5.

The chain couples TRBV2 to TRBJ2-7; D uncertain. The CDR3 consists of 13 residues. Germline-derived CDR1 and CDR2 are SNHLY and FYNNEI. V was cut by 7 bases and J by 0 bases, with 10 bases left in between. The CDR3 DNA sequence: TGTGCCAGCAACTCACCTAGCTCCTACGAGCAGTACTTC. The encoded protein is CASNSPSSYEQYF.

This clone was counted only a few times. CDR3 DNA sequence: TGTGCCAGCAGCCAAACCCCGAGCTCTGGGGCCAACGTCCTGACTTTC. Translated: CASSQTPSSGANVLTF. The genes are TRBV27 and TRBJ2-6; D is unresolved. The V end was cut by 6 bases, the J end by 0 bases, with 12 bases between. The CDR3 loop spans 16 amino acids. CDR1 is MNHEY and CDR2 is SMNVEV in the germline V gene (reference sequence).

The chain recombines TRBV7-6 with TRBJ2-1, with D perhaps assigned TRBD1 or TRBD2 (5 bases each). The CDR3 is made up of 15 amino acids. CDR1 is SGHVS and CDR2 is FNYEAQ in the germline V gene. The V gene lost 5 bases and the J gene lost 4 bases, with 15 bases spanning the gap. DNA of the CDR3: TGTGCCAGCAGCCCCGCCGGGGACCAATACAATGAGCAGTTCTTC. Translating it yields CASSPAGDQYNEQFF.

The chain uses TRBV5-4 and TRBJ1-2; 10 bases map to TRBD1. The V gene end was trimmed by 2 bases and the J gene end by 3 bases; junction bases not matched to a gene: 4. The CDR3 spans 15 residues. The germline gives CDR1 SGHNT, CDR2 YYREEE (reference sequence). CDR3 protein: CASSFLTGGDYGYTF. As DNA, the CDR3 is TGTGCCAGCAGCTTCCTGACAGGGGGCGACTATGGCTACACCTTC.

This clone was seen only once. This chain connects TRBV18 to TRBJ2-7; the D gene is possibly TRBD1 (5 bases). Germline CDR1 reads KGHSH; CDR2 reads LQKENI. V lost 4 bases and J 3 bases, leaving 10 bases between the germline ends. The CDR3 consists of 13 residues. The chain's CDR3 is CASSHRQIYEQYF. CDR3 coding DNA: TGTGCCAGCTCACACAGACAGATCTACGAGCAGTACTTC.

The V call is TRBV11-3, the J call TRBJ2-1, with D unclear. Germline CDR1 is SGHNT and CDR2 is YENEEA. V gave up 1 base and J gave up 5 bases, with 12 bases separating them. This CDR3 contains 15 residues. CDR3 in DNA: TGTGCCAGCAGCTTAGGCGTGGGGATCCACAATGAGCAGTTCTTC. Amino acids: CASSLGVGIHNEQFF.

This clone has just a few counts. The chain has TRBV10-2 and TRBJ1-2; no clear D. This CDR3 region has 13 residues. Per germline, CDR1 WSHSY and CDR2 SAAADI. Trimming took 6 bases from V and 2 from J, leaving 10 bases between them. In nucleotides, the CDR3 is TGCGCCAGCAGCCCACAAGGCAACTATGGCTACACCTTC. Protein sequence: CASSPQGNYGYTF.